This TCR beta chain was documented in a study of shared clonotypes between healthy human individuals. The V gene lost 4 bases and the J gene lost 4 bases, with 16 bases spanning the gap. This CDR3 contains 15 residues. Germline V CDR1 and CDR2: MNHNS, SASEGT. Deep was the level used in running the assay. Profiled with immunoSEQ multiplex PCR; TCRdb holds only in-frame clones, not every one. Of around 1.1 million clones detected, around 78% appear once; the ten largest clones hold roughly 0.55%. The chain joins TRBV6-1 to TRBJ1-2; D is perhaps TRBD1 (5 bases). The material sequenced was memory CD4+ T cells from PBMCs. Subset in this sample: CD45RA-negative fraction. The origin of this receptor is a man younger than 35 in good health. Some clones in this sample may be carry-over from other donors' samples. This chain's CDR3 is CASSVGAGISYGYTF. CDR3 sequence (DNA): TGTGCCAGCAGTGTAGGCGCAGGGATTAGCTATGGCTACACCTTC.